Sequencing of this TCR beta chain was carried out in a study of blood T cell repertoires in COVID-19 (dated by TCRdb to about 2020). In the study overall: Samples covering the acute and convalescent phases of COVID-19 were provided by collaborators in the United States, Italy and Spain. The sample metadata nearly always contained a de-identified subject ID, COVID-19 status, age in years and sex. The material from the prospective study consisted of cDNA or gDNA derived from T cells, B-cell-depleted T cells, or PBMCs. A freely available public database, intended as a resource for researchers studying the immune response to SARS-CoV-2, is where the repertoires were released. Samples were obtained from the ongoing ImmuneRACE study (first 160 participants) and from roughly 1,300 subjects provided by 6 global collaborators. Deeply sampled blood TCRbeta repertoires from subjects exposed to, actively infected with, or recovered from COVID-19 were included in the dataset. Where available, HLA class I and class II types were taken from metadata supplied by the sample provider and were not determined by assay-based typing.

Broader findings and caveats from the paper: How much clinical and demographic metadata was included differed by source and by participant, and the metadata was provided uncurated.

A second Seattle source provided samples from volunteer blood donors who had recovered from COVID-19. Collaborating institutions collected whole blood in K2EDTA tubes following their own protocols. For TCRbeta analysis, collaborator samples were shipped as frozen whole blood, as isolated PBMCs, or as DNA extracted from either sample type. As for this clone: Its target antigen remains unknown. Base qualities are not provided; no much larger clone lies one nucleotide away.

The CDR1 and CDR2 encoded by the germline V gene are SGDLS and YYNGEE. The CDR3, cysteine through phenylalanine, is 15 amino acids long. The entry retains the CDR3 DNA only, 45 bases that are in frame from base 1. V and J are trimmed by 4 bases and 0 bases, and the gene matches miss 5 bases of the junction. TCRbeta CDR3 regions were amplified from genomic DNA using the immunoSEQ Assay, a bias-controlled multiplex PCR. Processing in the source paper ran as follows. The number of nucleated cells in each sample was estimated from the amplification of reference gene primers within the assay. To quantify the absolute abundance of each unique TCRbeta CDR3 rearrangement, sequence reads were collapsed and filtered. For each sample, productive Simpson clonality was calculated as the square root of Simpson's diversity index across productive rearrangements. In TCRdb, the immuneACCESS table is reduced to in-frame sequences with V and J assigned. These tables do not hold every clone; where another copy was compared, an unresolved V gene accounts for under half, and the others remain unexplained. The V and J calls and the clone size are those of that table, but D and trimming were determined from the DNA. The sample table lists roughly 220,000 clones, around 84% of them with a count of one. The top ten clonotypes cover under 1.5% of the sample.

Sequenced: peripheral blood. The receptor was derived from a woman aged 40 to 50 who had recovered from COVID-19. The chain is encoded by TRBV9 joined to TRBJ2-7, with 9 bases in between that match TRBD2. The nucleotide sequence is given as TGTGCCAGCAGCTTGACTAGCGGCTCCTCCTACGAGCAGTACTTC. The resulting protein is CASSLTSGSSYEQYF. When the CDR3 is completed using the reference TRBV9 and TRBJ2-7 genes on either side, the full variable domain is DSGVTQTPKHLITATGQRVTLRCSPRSGDLSVYWYQQSLDQGLQFLIQYYNGEERAKGNILERFSAQQFPDLHSELNLSSLELGDSALYFCASSLTSGSSYEQYFGPGTRLTVT.